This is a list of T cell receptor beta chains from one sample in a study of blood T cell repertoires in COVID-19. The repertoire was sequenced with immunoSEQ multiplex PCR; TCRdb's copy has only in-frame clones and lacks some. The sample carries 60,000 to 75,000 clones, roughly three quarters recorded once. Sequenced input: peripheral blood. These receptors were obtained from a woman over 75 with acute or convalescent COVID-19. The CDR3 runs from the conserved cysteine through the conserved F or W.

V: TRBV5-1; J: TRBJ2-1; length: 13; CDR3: CASTRDSYNEQFF
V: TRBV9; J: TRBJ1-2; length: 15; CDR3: CASSAVRTGVYGYTF
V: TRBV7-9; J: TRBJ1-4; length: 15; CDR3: CASSRVSGTNEKLFF
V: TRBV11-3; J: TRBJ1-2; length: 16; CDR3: CASSWLSSGGHHGYTF
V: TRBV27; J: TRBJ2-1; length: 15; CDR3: CASRRPGTGFDEQFF
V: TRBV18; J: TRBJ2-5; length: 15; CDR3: CASSPRGLAEGTQYF
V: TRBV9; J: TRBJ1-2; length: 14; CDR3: CASSAGTGNYGYTF
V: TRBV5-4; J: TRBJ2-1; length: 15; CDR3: CASSLAGEPYNEQFF
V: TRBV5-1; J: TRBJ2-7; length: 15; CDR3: CASSLGDRVAYEQYF
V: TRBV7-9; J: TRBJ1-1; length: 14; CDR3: CASSPTEDWAEAFF
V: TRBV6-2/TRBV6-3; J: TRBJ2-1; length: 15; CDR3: CASSSLEREVNEQFF
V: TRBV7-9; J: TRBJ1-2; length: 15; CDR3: CASSLDRGEGYGYTF
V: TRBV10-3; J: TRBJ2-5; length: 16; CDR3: CAICPRAGYGRETQYF
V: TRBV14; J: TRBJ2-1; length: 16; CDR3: CASSPLETFSYNEQFF
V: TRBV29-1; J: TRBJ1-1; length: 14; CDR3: CSASTGGMNTEAFF
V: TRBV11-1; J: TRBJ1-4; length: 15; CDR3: CASSRDTTGLGKLFF
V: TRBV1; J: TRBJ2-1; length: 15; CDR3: CTSTPLAGGTCEQFF
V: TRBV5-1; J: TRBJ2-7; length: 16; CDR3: CASSSTGTSGRYEQYF
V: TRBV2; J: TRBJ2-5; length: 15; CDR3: CASAWAGGIGETQYF
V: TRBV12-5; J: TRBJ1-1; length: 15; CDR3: CASGLGEQMNTEAFF
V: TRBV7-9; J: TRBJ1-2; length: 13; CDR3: CASSPVGAFGYTF
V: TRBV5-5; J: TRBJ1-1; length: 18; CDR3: CASSLTPGQGSMNTEAFF
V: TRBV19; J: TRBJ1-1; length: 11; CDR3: CAGRTGGEAFF
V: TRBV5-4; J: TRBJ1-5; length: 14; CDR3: CASSRQGPDQPQHF
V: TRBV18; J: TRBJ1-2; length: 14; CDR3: CASSPYDREEGYTF
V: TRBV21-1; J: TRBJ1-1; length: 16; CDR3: CASTKTDRGKFAEAFF
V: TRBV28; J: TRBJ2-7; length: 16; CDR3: CASSFPSTGGPGEQYF
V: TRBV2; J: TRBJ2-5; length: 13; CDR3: CATNRDLQETQYF
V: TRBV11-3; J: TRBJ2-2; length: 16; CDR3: CASSLGLAEGTGELFF
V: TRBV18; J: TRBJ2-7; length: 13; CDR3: CASSPSGEGEQYF
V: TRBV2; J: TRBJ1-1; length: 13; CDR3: CASRQNMNTEAFF
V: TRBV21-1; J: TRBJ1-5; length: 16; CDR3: CASSKVGSEGNQPQHF
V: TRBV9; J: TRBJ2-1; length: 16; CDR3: CASSVFGTPLGNEQFF
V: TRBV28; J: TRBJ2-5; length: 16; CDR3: CASIPRGGFNKETQYF
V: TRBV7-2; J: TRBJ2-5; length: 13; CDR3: CASSPGLQETQYF
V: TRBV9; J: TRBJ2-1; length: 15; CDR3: CASSVGPSGSNEQFF
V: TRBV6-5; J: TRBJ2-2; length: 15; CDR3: CASSTQATSPGELFF
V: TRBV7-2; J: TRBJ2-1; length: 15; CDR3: CASSPSRAVYNEQFF
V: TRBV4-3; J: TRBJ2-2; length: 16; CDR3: CASSPSPGGRGGELFF
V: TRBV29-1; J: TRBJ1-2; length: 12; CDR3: CSAEGASYGYTF
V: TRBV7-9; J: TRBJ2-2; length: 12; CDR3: CASSSDTGELFF
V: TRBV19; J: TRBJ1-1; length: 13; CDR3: CASSPTLATEAFF
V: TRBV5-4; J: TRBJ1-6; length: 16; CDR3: CASSLDGSSYNSPLHF
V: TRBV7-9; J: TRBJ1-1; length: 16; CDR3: CASRRISGTANTEAFF
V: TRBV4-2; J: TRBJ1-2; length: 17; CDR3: CASSQDWATGSRYGYTF
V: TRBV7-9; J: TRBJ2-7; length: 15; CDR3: CASRTGGQAPYEQYF
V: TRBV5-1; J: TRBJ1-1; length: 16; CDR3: CASSFGTGGLNTEAFF
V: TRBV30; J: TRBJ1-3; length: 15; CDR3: CAWSFDSRSGNTIYF
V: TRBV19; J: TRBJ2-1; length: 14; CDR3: CASSWGPTYNEQFF
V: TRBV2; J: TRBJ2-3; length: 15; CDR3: CASRKLAGAADTQYF
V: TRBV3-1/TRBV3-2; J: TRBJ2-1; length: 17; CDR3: CASSQAGQGAGYNEQFF
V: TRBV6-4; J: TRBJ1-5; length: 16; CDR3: CASNRQGSVSNQPQHF
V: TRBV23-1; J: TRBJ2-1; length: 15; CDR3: CASTPPGTGNNEQFF
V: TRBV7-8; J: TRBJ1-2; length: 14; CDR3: CASSPHRGSYGYTF
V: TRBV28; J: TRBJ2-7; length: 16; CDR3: CASSIPGQGVPYEQYF
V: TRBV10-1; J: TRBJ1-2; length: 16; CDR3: CASSLQGAREFYGYTF
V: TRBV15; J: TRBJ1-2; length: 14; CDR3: CATSRSDRGYGYTF
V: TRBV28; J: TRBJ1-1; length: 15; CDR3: CASSLGGKVWTEAFF
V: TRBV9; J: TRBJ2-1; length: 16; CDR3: CASSVEGLAGYNEQFF
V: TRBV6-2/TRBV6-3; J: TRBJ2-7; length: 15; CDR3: CASSGLAGGSYEQYF